This is a list of T cell receptor beta chains from one sample in a study of blood T cells in healthy people across ages. TCRdb called the 5' RACE reads again in MiXCR, with one record for every CDR3 protein. The profile shows more than 450,000 distinct CDR3 sequences, about 25% of them singletons. These data are also associated with another study on T cells of mothers and their children.

The sample was blood. These TCRs come from a boy aged 2-9 years in good health. Each CDR3 is given with its conserved first and last residue. D genes are given only for firm matches. Not every row has a clone size; where given, it reads once, few, many or a size class.

d_call	j_call	clone_size	v_call	cdr3_aa	cdr3_nt
TRBD2	TRBJ2-1	-	TRBV7-2	CASSRWASGNYNEQFF	TGTGCCAGCAGTCGATGGGCTAGCGGAAATTACAATGAGCAGTTCTTC
-	TRBJ1-1	-	TRBV12-3/TRBV12-4	CASSLIGEAFF	TGTGCCAGCAGTTTAATAGGTGAAGCTTTCTTT
-	TRBJ2-6	-	TRBV6-2/TRBV6-3	CASIGAGAFSGANVLTF	TGTGCCAGCATTGGAGCAGGGGCCTTCTCTGGGGCCAACGTCCTGACTTTC
TRBD2	TRBJ2-3	few	TRBV10-3	CAIRVGTSGSLPRGDTQYF	TGTGCCATCAGGGTCGGGACTAGCGGGAGTCTACCCAGAGGAGATACGCAGTATTTT
-	TRBJ1-2	-	TRBV6-5	CASSSLRTDANYGYTF	TGTGCCAGCAGCTCCCTCAGGACAGACGCTAACTATGGCTACACCTTC
-	TRBJ2-6	few	TRBV21-1	CASSSLGRGNSGANVLTF	TGTGCCAGCAGCAGTCTAGGACGGGGAAACTCTGGGGCCAACGTCCTGACTTTC
-	TRBJ2-6	-	TRBV7-2	CASSLGRISGANVLTF	TGTGCCAGCAGCTTAGGACGGATCTCTGGGGCCAACGTCCTGACTTTC
TRBD2	TRBJ2-3	few	TRBV20-1	CSALGSAGWEDTQYF	TGCAGTGCTTTGGGTTCAGCGGGGTGGGAAGATACGCAGTATTTT
-	TRBJ2-7	few	TRBV27	CASSSIGMGRTYEQYF	TGTGCCAGCAGTTCTATCGGGATGGGGCGGACCTACGAGCAGTACTTC
-	TRBJ1-4	-	TRBV29-1	CSVEPDRGEKLFF	TGCAGCGTTGAGCCGGACAGAGGGGAAAAACTGTTTTTT
-	TRBJ2-5	few	TRBV28	CASSLQRQGSETQYF	TGTGCCAGCAGTTTACAGCGTCAGGGGAGCGAGACCCAGTACTTC
TRBD2	TRBJ2-3	few	TRBV15	CATSRDLLTSGRTDTQYF	TGTGCCACCAGCAGAGATCTCCTTACTAGCGGGAGGACAGATACGCAGTATTTT
-	TRBJ2-4	many	TRBV30	CAWMRGWGLGKNIQYF	TGTGCCTGGATGCGGGGATGGGGACTCGGCAAAAACATTCAGTACTTC
TRBD2	TRBJ2-3	many	TRBV5-1	CASSASSAGGTDTQYF	TGCGCCAGCAGCGCCTCTTCGGCGGGAGGGACAGATACGCAGTATTTT
-	TRBJ2-7	few	TRBV6-6	CASSRPAGLSYEQYF	TGTGCCAGCAGTCGACCTGCGGGACTTTCCTACGAGCAGTACTTC
-	TRBJ2-6	-	TRBV3-1	CASSQALGPGANVLTF	TGTGCCAGCAGCCAAGCATTAGGGCCTGGGGCCAACGTCCTGACTTTC
-	TRBJ1-2	-	TRBV6-5	CASSAPLGVGYTF	TGTGCCAGCAGTGCCCCCCTCGGGGTTGGCTACACCTTC
TRBD2	TRBJ2-7	-	TRBV6-1	CASLVLPGLASGYEQYF	TGTGCCAGCTTAGTCCTTCCGGGACTAGCGTCTGGATACGAGCAGTACTTC